Below, 11 T cell receptor beta chains from the same sample are listed, as sequenced in a study of identical twins. TCRdb reprocessed the 5' RACE reads via MiXCR and lists one record per CDR3 protein. The table shows about 810,000 distinct CDR3 sequences, with roughly 12% occurring only once. This same sample was also part of a study on yellow fever vaccine responses in identical twins.

The sequenced sample was PBMCs. The receptor set was obtained from a woman aged 18-30 years in good health.

To note about this clonotype: Given the absence of the conserved phenylalanine or tryptophan at the CDR3 end, a read error is likely. The chain carries TRBV20-1 and TRBJ1-1; the D gene is possibly TRBD1 (5 bases). CDR3 size: 15 residues. Germline CDR1 and CDR2: DFQATT and SNEGSKA (reference sequence). The germline V and J ends were trimmed by 3 bases and 0 bases, with 14 bases remaining between them. For the CDR3, the DNA is TGCAGTGCTAGTGTCGCAGGGAGACTGAACACTGAAGCTTTCCTT. Translation gives CSASVAGRLNTEAFL.

The chain is built from TRBV6-2 or TRBV6-3 and TRBJ2-1; 7 nucleotides line up with TRBD2. The CDR3 spans 20 residues. V lost 0 bases, J lost 9 bases, and 23 bases stayed unmatched. Germline CDR1 and CDR2: MNHEY and SVGEGT. The CDR3 loop reads CASSYSPSGWASSPTVEQFF. The CDR3 region has the DNA TGTGCCAGCAGTTACTCGCCTAGCGGATGGGCGTCCTCTCCTACAGTTGAGCAGTTCTTC.

This clonotype was seen more than once but under ten times. The V gene is TRBV4-1, the J gene TRBJ2-5; the D call may be TRBD1 or TRBD2 (6 bases each). V was clipped by 0 bases and J by 5 bases, with 13 bases between them. The germline gives CDR1 MGHRA, CDR2 YSYEKL. This CDR3 has 15 residues. In nucleotides, the CDR3 is TGCGCCAGCAGCCAAGATTTTAGGGGGAGGGAGACCCAGTACTTC. This translates into CASSQDFRGRETQYF.

V gene TRBV7-9 combines with J gene TRBJ1-4, with D unclear. V was clipped by 3 bases and J by 5 bases, with 10 bases between them. The CDR3 consists of 14 residues. From germline, CDR1 is SEHNR and CDR2 FQNEAQ (reference sequence). This chain's CDR3 is CASSFHQSNEKLFF. Written as DNA, the CDR3 is TGTGCCAGCAGCTTCCACCAGTCAAATGAAAAACTGTTTTTT.

The chain has TRBV4-1 and TRBJ2-1; D not resolved. Between the trimmed V and J ends, which lost 0 bases and 8 bases, there was a span of 8 bases. Germline lookup yields CDR1 MGHRA and CDR2 YSYEKL. The CDR3 has 13 amino acids. The CDR3 loop is CASSQDLSYEQFF. As DNA, the CDR3 is TGCGCCAGCAGCCAAGATTTATCCTATGAGCAGTTCTTC.

The CDR3 nucleotides read TGCAGTGCTAGAGATCAGACTAGCGGGGGCCCTTACAATGAGCAGTTCTTC. This codes for CSARDQTSGGPYNEQFF. The J gene is TRBJ2-1, the V gene TRBV20-1, with 12 bases fitting TRBD2. Germline V gene sequence: CDR1 DFQATT, CDR2 SNEGSKA (reference sequence). Germline trimming cut 0 bases from V and 4 bases from J; bases unmatched to any gene: 7. CDR3 size: 17 residues.

CDR3 region: CASSLVQPSTDTQYF. The CDR3, as DNA: TGCGCCAGCAGCTTGGTCCAGCCAAGCACAGATACGCAGTATTTT. The chain uses TRBV5-1 and TRBJ2-3; D not certain. The CDR3 covers 15 residues. The V gene lost 0 bases and the J gene lost 0 bases, with 8 bases spanning the gap. Looked up from germline, CDR1 is SGHRS and CDR2 is YFSETQ.

J is TRBJ2-1 and V is TRBV11-3, with D possibly called TRBD1 or TRBD2 (6 bases each). The V and J ends lost 1 base and 6 bases respectively, with 13 bases between them. Looked up from germline, CDR1 is SGHNT and CDR2 is YENEEA. CDR3 size: 15 residues. CDR3 region: CASSLGGGSGNEQFF. For the CDR3, the DNA is TGTGCCAGCAGCTTAGGAGGGGGGTCGGGCAATGAGCAGTTCTTC.

In its sample, this clonotype was seen many times. The chain combines TRBV12-3 or TRBV12-4 with TRBJ1-6, with D unresolved. This CDR3 spans 16 amino acids. The ends were cut back, 6 bases at V and 1 base at J, with 13 bases in the middle. In DNA form, the CDR3 reads TGTGCCAGCAGCAAACAAGAAGGGTCCTATAATTCACCCCTCCACTTT. Its translation: CASSKQEGSYNSPLHF.

The gene calls are TRBV4-2 and TRBJ2-5; 13 positions match TRBD2. The CDR3 runs to 15 residues. J gave up 2 bases and V 5 bases, and 2 bases lay outside the gene matches. Germline lookup yields CDR1 LGHNA and CDR2 YNFKEQ. CDR3 nucleotides: TGTGCCAGCAGCGGGACTAGCGGGGAACAAGAGACCCAGTACTTC. Protein sequence: CASSGTSGEQETQYF.

This clonotype was counted a few times. V gene TRBV2 combines with J gene TRBJ2-3, with TRBD1 identical over 9 bases. Trimming took 6 bases from V and 5 from J; bases not matched to a gene: 6. CDR1 and CDR2 from the germline V gene are SNHLY and FYNNEI. CDR3 size: 14 residues. This CDR3 reads CASSEGQGEDTQYF. DNA for the CDR3: TGTGCCAGCAGCGAGGGACAGGGTGAAGATACGCAGTATTTT.